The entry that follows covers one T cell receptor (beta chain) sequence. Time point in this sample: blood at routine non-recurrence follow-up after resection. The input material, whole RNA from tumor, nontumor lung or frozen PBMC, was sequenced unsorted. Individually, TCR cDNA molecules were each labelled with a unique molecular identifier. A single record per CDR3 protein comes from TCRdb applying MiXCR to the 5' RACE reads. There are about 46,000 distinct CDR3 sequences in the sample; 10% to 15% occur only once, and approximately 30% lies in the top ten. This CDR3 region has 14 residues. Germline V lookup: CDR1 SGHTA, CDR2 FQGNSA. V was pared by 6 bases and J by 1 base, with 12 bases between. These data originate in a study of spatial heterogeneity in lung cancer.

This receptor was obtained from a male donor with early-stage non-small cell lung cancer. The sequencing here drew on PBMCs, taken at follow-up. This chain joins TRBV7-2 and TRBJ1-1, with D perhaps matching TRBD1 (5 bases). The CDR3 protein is CASSSGGSNTEAFF. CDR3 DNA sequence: TGTGCCAGCAGTAGCGGGGGATCGAACACTGAAGCTTTCTTT.